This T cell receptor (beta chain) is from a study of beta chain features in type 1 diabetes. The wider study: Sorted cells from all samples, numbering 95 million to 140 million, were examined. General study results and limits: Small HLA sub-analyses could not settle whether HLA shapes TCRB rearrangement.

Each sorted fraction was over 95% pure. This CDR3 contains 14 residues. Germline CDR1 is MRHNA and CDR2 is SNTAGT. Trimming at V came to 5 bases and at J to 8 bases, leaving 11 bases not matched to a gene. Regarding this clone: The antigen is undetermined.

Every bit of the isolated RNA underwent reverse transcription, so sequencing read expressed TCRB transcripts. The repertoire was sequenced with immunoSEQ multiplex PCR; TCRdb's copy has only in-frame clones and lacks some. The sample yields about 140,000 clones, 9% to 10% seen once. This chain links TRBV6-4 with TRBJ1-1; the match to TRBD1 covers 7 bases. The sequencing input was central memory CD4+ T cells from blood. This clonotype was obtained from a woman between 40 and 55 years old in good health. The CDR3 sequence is CASSQDRASSEAFF. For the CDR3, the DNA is TGTGCCAGCAGTCAAGACAGGGCCTCGTCCGAAGCTTTCTTT.